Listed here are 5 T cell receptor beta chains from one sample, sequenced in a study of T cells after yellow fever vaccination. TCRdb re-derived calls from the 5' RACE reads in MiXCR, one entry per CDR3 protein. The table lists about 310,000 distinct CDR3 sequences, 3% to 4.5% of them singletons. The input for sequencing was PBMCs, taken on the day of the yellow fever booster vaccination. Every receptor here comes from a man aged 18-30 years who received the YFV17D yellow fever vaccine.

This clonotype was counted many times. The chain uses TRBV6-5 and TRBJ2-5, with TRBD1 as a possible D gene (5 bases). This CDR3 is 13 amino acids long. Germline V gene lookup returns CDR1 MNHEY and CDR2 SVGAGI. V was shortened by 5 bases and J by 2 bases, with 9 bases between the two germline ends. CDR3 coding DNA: TGTGCCAGCAGTAAACGACAGCAAGAGACCCAGTACTTC. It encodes CASSKRQQETQYF.

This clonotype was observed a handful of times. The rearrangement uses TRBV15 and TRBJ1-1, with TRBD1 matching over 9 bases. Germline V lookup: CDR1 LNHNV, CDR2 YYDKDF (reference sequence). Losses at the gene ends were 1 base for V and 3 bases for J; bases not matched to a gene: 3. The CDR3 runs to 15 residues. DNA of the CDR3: TGTGCCACCAGCAGAGGACGACAGGGGGACACTGAAGCTTTCTTT. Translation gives CATSRGRQGDTEAFF.

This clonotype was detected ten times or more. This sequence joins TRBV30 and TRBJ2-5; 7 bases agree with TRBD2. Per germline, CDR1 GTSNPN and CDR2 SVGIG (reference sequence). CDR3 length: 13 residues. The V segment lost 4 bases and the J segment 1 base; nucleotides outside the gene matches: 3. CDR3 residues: CAWTRTSQETQYF. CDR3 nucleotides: TGTGCCTGGACTAGGACTAGCCAAGAGACCCAGTACTTC.

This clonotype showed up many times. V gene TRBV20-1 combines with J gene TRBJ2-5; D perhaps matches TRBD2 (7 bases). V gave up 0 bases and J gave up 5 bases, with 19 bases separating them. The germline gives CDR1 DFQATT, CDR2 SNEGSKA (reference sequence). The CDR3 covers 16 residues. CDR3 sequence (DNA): TGCAGTGCTAGAGATCTGCGCGGGGGCATCCAGGAGACCCAGTACTTC. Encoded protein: CSARDLRGGIQETQYF.

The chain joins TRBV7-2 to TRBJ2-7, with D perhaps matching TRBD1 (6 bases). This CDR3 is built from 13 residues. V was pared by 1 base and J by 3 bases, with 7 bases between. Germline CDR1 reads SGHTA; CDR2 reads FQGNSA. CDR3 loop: CASSLGGHYEQYV. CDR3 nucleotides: TGTGCCAGCAGCTTAGGGGGACACTACGAGCAGTACGTC.